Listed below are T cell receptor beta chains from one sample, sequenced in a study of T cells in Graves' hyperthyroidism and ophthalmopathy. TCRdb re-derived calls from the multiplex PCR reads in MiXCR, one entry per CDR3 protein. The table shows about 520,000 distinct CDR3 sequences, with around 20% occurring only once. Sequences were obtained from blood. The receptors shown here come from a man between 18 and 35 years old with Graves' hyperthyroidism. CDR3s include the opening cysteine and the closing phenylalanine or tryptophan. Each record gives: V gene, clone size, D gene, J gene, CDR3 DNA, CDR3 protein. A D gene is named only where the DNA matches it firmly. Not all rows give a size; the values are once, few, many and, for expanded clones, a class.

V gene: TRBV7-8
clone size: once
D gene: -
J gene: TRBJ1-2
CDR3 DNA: TGTGCCAGCAGACGAGGGGGGAGCGGCGTCGGGTATGGCTACACCTTC
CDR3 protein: CASRRGGSGVGYGYTF

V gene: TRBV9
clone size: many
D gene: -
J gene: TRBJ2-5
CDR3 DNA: TGTGCCAGCAGCGTAGAGGCTTTTCCTCAAGAGACCCAGTACTTC
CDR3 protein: CASSVEAFPQETQYF

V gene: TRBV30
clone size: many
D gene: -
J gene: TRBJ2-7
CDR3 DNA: TGTGCCTGGAGGAGGGGACCCAGGATTTACGAGCAGTACTTC
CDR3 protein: CAWRRGPRIYEQYF

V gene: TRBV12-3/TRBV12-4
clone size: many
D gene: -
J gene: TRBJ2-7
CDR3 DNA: TGTGCCAGCAGCCCATTGGCAAGCGACGAGCAGTACTTC
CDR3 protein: CASSPLASDEQYF

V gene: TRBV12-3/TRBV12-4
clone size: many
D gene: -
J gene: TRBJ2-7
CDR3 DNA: TGTGCCAGCAGTTTACGGGGGAGGGGGGGCTACGAGCAGTACTTC
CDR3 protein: CASSLRGRGGYEQYF

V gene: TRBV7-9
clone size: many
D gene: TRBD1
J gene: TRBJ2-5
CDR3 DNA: TGTGCCAGCACCTATCCCACAGGGGAACGAGAGACCCAGTACTTC
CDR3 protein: CASTYPTGERETQYF

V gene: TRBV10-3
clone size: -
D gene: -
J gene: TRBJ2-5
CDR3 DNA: TGTGCCATCAGTGGAGGGCGGGGACAAGAGACCCAGTACTTC
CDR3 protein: CAISGGRGQETQYF

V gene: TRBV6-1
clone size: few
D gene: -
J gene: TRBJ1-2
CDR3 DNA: TGTGCCAGCAGCCCCCGGACCGAACCGGACGGTGGCTACACCTTC
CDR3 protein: CASSPRTEPDGGYTF

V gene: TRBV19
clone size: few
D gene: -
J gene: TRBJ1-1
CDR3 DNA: TGTGCCAGTAGTATCGGCAGCAACACTGAAGCTCTCTTT
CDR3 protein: CASSIGSNTEALF

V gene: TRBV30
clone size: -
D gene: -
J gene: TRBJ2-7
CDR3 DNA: TGTGCCTGGAGCGACTTTAATAGGGGAGGCTACGAGCAGTACTTC
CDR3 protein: CAWSDFNRGGYEQYF

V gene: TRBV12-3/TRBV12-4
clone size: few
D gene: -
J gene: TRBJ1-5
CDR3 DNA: TGTGCCAGCAGTGTAGGGGCGGATCAGCCCCAGCATTTT
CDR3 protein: CASSVGADQPQHF

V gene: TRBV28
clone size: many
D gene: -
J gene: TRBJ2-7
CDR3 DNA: TGTGCCAGCAGTTCGCCGAGCTCCTACGAGCAGTACTTC
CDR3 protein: CASSSPSSYEQYF

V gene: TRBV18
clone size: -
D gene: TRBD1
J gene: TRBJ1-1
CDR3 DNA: TGTGCCAGCTCACCACGGAATACAGGGGGCCCCATGAACACTGAAGCTTTCTTT
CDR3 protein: CASSPRNTGGPMNTEAFF

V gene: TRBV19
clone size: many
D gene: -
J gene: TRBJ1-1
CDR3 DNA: TGTGCCAGTAGTACTCCCGGTGCGACAGTTCCTATGAACACTGAAGCTTTCTTT
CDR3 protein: CASSTPGATVPMNTEAFF

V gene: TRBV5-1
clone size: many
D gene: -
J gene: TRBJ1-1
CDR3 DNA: TGCGCCAGCAGCCGCGGACGCGCAAGTGGCGGCACTGAAGCTTTCTTT
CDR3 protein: CASSRGRASGGTEAFF

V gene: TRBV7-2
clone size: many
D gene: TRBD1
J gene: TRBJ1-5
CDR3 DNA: TGTGCCAGCAGCTTAGCGACAGGGGTCGATCAGCCCCAGCATTTT
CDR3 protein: CASSLATGVDQPQHF

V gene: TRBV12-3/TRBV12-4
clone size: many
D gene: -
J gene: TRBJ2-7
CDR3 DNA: TGTGCCAGCAGTTTAGCGCGACATTGGGGCTACGAGCAGTACTTC
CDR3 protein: CASSLARHWGYEQYF

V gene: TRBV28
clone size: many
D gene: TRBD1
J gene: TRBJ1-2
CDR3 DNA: TGTGCCAGCAGTTTTTGGGGTGGACAGGGGAGAAGTAGATACACCTTC
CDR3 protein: CASSFWGGQGRSRYTF

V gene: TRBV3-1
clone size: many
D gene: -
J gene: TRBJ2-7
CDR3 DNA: TGTGCCAGCAGCCAATTTGGACACCACTACGAGCAGTACTTC
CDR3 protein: CASSQFGHHYEQYF

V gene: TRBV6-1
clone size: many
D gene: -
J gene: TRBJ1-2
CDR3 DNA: TGTGCCAGCAGTGACAGGGGCCTAGGTGACTATGGCTACACCTTC
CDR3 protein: CASSDRGLGDYGYTF

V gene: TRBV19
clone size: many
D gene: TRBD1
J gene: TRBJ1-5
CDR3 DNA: TGTGCCAGTAGTATGGGACAGGGGGGCAATCAGCCCCAGCATTTT
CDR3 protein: CASSMGQGGNQPQHF

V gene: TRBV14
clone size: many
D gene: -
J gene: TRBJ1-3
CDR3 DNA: TGTGCCAGCAGCCAAGACCCATGGACCAGGGTAACTGGAAACACCATATATTTT
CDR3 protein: CASSQDPWTRVTGNTIYF

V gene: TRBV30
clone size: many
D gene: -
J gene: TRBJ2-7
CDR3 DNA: TGTGCCTGGGGTTTAACAGCCTACGAGCAGTACTTC
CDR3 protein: CAWGLTAYEQYF

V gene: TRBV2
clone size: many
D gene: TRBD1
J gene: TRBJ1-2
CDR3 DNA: TGTGCCAGCAGCCTAGGGACAGCTAACTATGGCTACACCTTC
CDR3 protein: CASSLGTANYGYTF

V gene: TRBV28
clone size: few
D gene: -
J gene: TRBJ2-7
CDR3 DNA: TGTGCCAGCAGCCCGAGGGGGGGTGCCCTTTACGAGCAGTACTTC
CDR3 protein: CASSPRGGALYEQYF

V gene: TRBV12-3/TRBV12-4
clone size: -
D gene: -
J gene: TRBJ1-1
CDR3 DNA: TGTGCCAGCAGTTTGTATAGACGAGCCTTGAAGCAGGCTTTCTTT
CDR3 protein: CASSLYRRALKQAFF

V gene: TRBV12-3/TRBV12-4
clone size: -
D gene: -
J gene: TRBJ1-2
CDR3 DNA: TGTGCCAGCAGTTTGAAAGCAGGCTATGGCTACACCTTC
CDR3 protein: CASSLKAGYGYTF